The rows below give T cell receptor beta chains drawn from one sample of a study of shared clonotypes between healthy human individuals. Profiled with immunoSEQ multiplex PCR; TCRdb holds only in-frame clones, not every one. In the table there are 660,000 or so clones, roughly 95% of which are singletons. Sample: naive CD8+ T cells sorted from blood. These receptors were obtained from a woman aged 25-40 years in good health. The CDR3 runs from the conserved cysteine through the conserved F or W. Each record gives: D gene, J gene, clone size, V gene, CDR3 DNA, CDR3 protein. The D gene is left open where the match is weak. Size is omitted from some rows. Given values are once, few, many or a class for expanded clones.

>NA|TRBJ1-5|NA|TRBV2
TGTGCCAGCAGTGAATACAGGGATCATCAGCCCCAGCATTTT
CASSEYRDHQPQHF
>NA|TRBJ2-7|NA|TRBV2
TGTGCCAGCAGTACCGACAGCCACTACGAGCAGTACTTC
CASSTDSHYEQYF
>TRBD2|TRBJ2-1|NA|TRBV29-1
TGCAGCGTTGAAGACTACTCTGTTCTAGCGGCCTACAATGAGCAGTTCTTC
CSVEDYSVLAAYNEQFF
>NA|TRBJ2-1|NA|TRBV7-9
TGTGCCAGCAGCTTTCTCAATAATGAGCAGTTCTTC
CASSFLNNEQFF
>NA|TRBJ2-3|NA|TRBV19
TGTGCCAGTAGTATCTCTAGCTTGGGTACAGATACGCAGTATTTT
CASSISSLGTDTQYF
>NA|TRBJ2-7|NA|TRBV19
TGTGCCAGTAGTATAGGGGGAGCCTCCTACGAGCAGTACTTC
CASSIGGASYEQYF
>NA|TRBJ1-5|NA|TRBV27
TGTGCCAGCAGTTTATCGTTCAGGGCCGATCAGCCCCAGCATTTT
CASSLSFRADQPQHF
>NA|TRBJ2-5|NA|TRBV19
TGTGCCAGTAGTATAGATGGCAGTGGTGAGACCCAGTACTTC
CASSIDGSGETQYF
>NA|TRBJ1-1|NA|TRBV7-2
TGTGCCAGCAGCTTAGCGCTGGGGGCTGAAGCTTTCTTT
CASSLALGAEAFF
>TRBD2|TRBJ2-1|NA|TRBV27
TGTGCCAGCAGTCCCGGGACTAGCGGGATAGATGAGCAGTTCTTC
CASSPGTSGIDEQFF
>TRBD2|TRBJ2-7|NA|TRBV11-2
TGTGCCAGCGGTGGGACTAGCGGGAGTAACGAGCAGTACTTC
CASGGTSGSNEQYF
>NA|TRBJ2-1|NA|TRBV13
TGTGCCAGCAGCCCAAATTCTGAGCAGTTCTTC
CASSPNSEQFF
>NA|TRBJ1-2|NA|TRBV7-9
TGTGCCAGCAGCTTAGACCCCGGTAACTATGGCTACACCTTC
CASSLDPGNYGYTF
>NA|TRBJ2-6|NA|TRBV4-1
TGCGCCAGCAGCCAAGATGGGACTTTTCTCTCTGGGGCCAACGTCCTGACTTTC
CASSQDGTFLSGANVLTF
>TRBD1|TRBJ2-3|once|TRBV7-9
TGTGCCAGCGACGACAGGGCAACGCCAGATACGCAGTATTTT
CASDDRATPDTQYF
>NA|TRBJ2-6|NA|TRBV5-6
TGTGCCAGCAGCTTGGCCCGCTCTGGGGCCAACGTCCTGACTTTC
CASSLARSGANVLTF
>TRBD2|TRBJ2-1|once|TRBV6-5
TGTGCCAGCAGTTACTCTAGCGGGAGCGATGAGCAGTTCTTC
CASSYSSGSDEQFF
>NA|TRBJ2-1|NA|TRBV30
TGTGCCTGGAGTGAACAGACCTCCTACAATGAGCAGTTCTTC
CAWSEQTSYNEQFF
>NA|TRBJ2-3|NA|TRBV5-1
TGCGCCAGCAGCTTGGAAGGGAATTTCGCAGATACGCAGTATTTT
CASSLEGNFADTQYF
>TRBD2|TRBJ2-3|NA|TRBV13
TGTGCCAGCAGCACCCGCCTAGCGGGAGGGATGGGTCATATTAGCGATACGCAGTATTTT
CASSTRLAGGMGHISDTQYF
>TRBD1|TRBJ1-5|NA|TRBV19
TGTGCCAGTAGTATAGAGCTGGGGGACAGGGTTCAGCCCCAGCATTTT
CASSIELGDRVQPQHF
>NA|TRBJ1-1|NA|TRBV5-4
TGTGCCAGCCATACTAGGGGGGCTCGGAACACTGAAGCTTTCTTT
CASHTRGARNTEAFF
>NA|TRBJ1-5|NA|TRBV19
TGTGCCAGTAGTATTCGTGACAGCAATCAGCCCCAGCATTTT
CASSIRDSNQPQHF
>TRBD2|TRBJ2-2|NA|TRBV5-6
TGTGCCAGCAGCTTGTTTCTAGCGGGGAACACCGGGGAGCTGTTTTTT
CASSLFLAGNTGELFF
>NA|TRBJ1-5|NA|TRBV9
TGTGCCAGCAGCGTAGGGATGGATCAGCCCCAGCATTTT
CASSVGMDQPQHF
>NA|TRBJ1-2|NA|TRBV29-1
TGCAGCGTTGAAGTTCACAGCATAGGGGGCTATGGCTACACCTTC
CSVEVHSIGGYGYTF
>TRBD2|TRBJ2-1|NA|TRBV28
TGTGCCAGCAGTTTTGGACTAGCCTACAATGAGCAGTTCTTC
CASSFGLAYNEQFF
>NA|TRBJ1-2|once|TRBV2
TGTGCCAGCAGAACCTACCGGGACACTAACTATGGCTACACCTTC
CASRTYRDTNYGYTF
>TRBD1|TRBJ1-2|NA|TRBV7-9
TGTGCCAGCAGTCGACACCGGGACAGGGGTGGCTACACCTTC
CASSRHRDRGGYTF
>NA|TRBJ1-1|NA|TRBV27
TGTGCCAGCATGTCGGCGATGAACACTGAAGCTTTCTTT
CASMSAMNTEAFF
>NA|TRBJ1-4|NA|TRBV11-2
TGTGCCAGCAGCTCGACCCAAGAGGGGGAAAAACTGTTTTTT
CASSSTQEGEKLFF
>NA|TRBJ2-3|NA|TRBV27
TGTGCCAGCAGTATAGAACGCACAGATACGCAGTATTTT
CASSIERTDTQYF